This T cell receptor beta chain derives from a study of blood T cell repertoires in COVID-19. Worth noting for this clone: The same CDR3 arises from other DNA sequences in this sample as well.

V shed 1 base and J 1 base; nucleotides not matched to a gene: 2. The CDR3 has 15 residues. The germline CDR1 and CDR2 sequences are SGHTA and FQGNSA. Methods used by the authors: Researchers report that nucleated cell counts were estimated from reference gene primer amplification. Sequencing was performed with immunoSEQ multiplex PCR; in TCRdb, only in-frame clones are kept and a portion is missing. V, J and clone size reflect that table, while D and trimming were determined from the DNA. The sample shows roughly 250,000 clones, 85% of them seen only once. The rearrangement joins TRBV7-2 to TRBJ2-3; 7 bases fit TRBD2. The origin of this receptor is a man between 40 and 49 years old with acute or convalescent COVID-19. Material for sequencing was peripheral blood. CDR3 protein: CASSLGRGGTDTQYF. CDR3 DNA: TGTGCCAGCAGCTTAGGCCGGGGGGGCACAGATACGCAGTATTTT.